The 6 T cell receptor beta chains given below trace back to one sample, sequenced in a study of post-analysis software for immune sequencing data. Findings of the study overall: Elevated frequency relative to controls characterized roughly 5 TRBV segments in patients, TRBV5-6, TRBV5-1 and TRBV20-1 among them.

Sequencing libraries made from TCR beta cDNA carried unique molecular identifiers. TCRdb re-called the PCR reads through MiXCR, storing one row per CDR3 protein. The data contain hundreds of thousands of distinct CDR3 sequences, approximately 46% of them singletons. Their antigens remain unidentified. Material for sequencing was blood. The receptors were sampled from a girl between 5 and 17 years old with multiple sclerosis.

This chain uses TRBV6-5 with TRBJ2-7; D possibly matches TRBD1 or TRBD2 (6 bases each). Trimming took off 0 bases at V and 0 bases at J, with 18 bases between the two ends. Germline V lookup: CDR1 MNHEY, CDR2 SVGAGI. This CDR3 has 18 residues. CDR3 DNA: TGTGCCAGCAGTTACTCGGTGGTCCGGGGGCGCTTCTCCTACGAGCAGTACTTC. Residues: CASSYSVVRGRFSYEQYF.

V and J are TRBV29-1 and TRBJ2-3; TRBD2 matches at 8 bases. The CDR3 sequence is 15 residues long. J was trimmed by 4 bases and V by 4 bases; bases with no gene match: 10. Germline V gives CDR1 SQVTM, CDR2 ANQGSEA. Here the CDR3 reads CSVAGTGGPADTQYF. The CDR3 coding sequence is TGCAGCGTTGCCGGGACGGGAGGGCCCGCAGATACGCAGTATTTT.

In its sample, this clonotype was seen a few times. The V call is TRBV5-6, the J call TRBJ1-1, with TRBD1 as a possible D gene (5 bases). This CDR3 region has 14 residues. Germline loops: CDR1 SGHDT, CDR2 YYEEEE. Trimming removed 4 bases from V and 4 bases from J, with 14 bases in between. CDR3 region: CASSPPGLSTEAFF. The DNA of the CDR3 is TGTGCCAGCAGCCCTCCGGGACTCAGCACTGAAGCTTTCTTT.

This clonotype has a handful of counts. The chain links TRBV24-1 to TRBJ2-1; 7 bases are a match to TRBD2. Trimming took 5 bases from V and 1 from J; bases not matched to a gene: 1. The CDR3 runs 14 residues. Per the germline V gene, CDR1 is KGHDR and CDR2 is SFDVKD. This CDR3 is CATSASGSYNEQFF. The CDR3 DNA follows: TGTGCCACCAGTGCTAGCGGATCCTACAATGAGCAGTTCTTC.

CDR3 protein: CASSSWPRGSNEQFF. CDR3 sequence (DNA): TGTGCCAGCAGCTCCTGGCCCAGGGGAAGCAATGAGCAGTTCTTC. This chain links TRBV5-5 with TRBJ2-1, with D perhaps TRBD1 (6 bases). V lost 3 bases, J lost 6 bases, and 16 bases lay in between. The CDR3 extends over 15 amino acids. The V gene's germline CDR1 is SGHKS and CDR2 YYEKEE (reference sequence).

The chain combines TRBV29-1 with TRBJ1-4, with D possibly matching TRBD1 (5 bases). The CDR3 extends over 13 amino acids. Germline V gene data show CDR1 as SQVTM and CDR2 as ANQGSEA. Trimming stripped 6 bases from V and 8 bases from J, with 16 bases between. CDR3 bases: TGCAGCGTAGGGGACTGGGCTGGAGAAAAACTGTTTTTT. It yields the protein CSVGDWAGEKLFF. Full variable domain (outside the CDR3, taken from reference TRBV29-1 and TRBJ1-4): SAVISQKPSRDICQRGTSLTIQCQVDSQVTMMFWYRQQPGQSLTLIATANQGSEATYESGFVIDKFPISRPNLTFSTLTVSNMSPEDSSIYLCSVGDWAGEKLFFGSGTQLSVL.